This T cell receptor (beta chain) comes out of a study of shared clonotypes between healthy human individuals. Naive CD8 isolation took CD45RO-negative cells positively selected for CCR7 and excluded terminally differentiated effector memory CD45RA+ cells. Comment on this clone: Its specificity is unknown.

Study-wide results and limits: Generation probability values for non-shared clonotypes were lower than those for clonotypes shared by all four donors.

TCRdb keeps only in-frame clones here, not all; method: immunoSEQ multiplex PCR. The table shows millions of clones, with about 95% occurring only once. Material for sequencing was naive CD8+ T cells sorted from blood. This TCR came from a man aged 18 to 30 in good health.

CDR3 residues: CASSEIQAGEQFF. In nucleotides, the CDR3 is TGTGCCAGCAGTGAGATTCAGGCGGGTGAGCAGTTCTTC. V is TRBV2 and J is TRBJ2-1, with D tentatively TRBD2 (5 bases). Germline V CDR1 and CDR2: SNHLY, FYNNEI. Trimming removed 3 bases at V and 9 bases at J, with 12 bases between. This CDR3 contains 13 residues.